This T cell receptor beta chain stems from a study of cytomegalovirus exposure and HLA in healthy donors (TCRdb year 2017). For the wider study: An earlier analysis of roughly 500 of the donors reported approximately 260 Gb of sequence data and about 120 million unique TCR beta sequences obtained from about 170 million T cells. Among roughly 400 genotyped donors of the cohort, an average of approximately 230,000 unique TCR beta nucleotide sequences were sequenced per donor, around 20% of them non-productive. The study profiled the T cell repertoires of hundreds of subjects by immunosequencing and related them to cytomegalovirus serostatus. The number of typed donors differed by locus: about 620-630 for A, B, C, DRB1 and DQB1; approximately 530 for DQA1; over 600 for DPA1; and some 430 for DPB1. An early release covering more than 500 HLA-typed donors comprised about 300 gigabases of sequencing data and about 90 million unique TCR sequences. A later genetic analysis used genome-wide SNP genotypes for about 60% of the roughly 700 donors, treating that subset as a discovery cohort. Several DR-DQ haplotypes were handled as single units for association and clustering because linkage in the cohort was strong. The study aimed to test whether cataloging public T cell receptors could reveal signatures of past pathogen exposure. The genetic ancestry cluster associated with self-reported Caucasian donors included approximately 85% of the approximately 410 genotyped donors. A separate validation cohort of 90 to 150 different subjects was used in addition to the approximately 700-subject first cohort. High-throughput TCR immunosequencing, statistical association of individual TCRs with disease status, and machine learning were combined to predict cytomegalovirus infection status. In the later analysis, no new phenotypic data were used to find candidate immune exposures; instead, reliance was placed on TCR beta sequences and their occurrence across donors. A later analysis re-analyzed previously published TCR beta repertoires from 500 to 700 donors and added high-resolution HLA genotyping to study TCR occurrence patterns. Every repertoire in the discovery cohort had been generated on one and the same sequencing platform. Donor age, sex, ethnicity and CMV serostatus were compiled together with the repertoire data. Class I and class II HLA loci were covered by the typing at four-digit resolution. To decide whether each TCR beta V gene segment behaved as functional or pseudogenic, an earlier analysis of approximately 620 of the donors relied on high-throughput TCR beta sequencing.

Libraries were built with the immunoSEQ multiplex PCR assay. The multiplex PCR relied on a mix of 60 forward primers for TCR Vbeta segments and 13 reverse primers for TCR Jbeta segments. A multiplex PCR assay on genomic DNA amplified the CDR3 region of rearranged TCR beta genes. The Illumina HiSeq System was used to sequence the amplified TCR beta libraries as 87-base-pair reads. On the authors' methods: Across the roughly 700 repertoires, a later analysis counted some 81 million unique TCR beta chains, some 11 million of which were shared by at least two donors. Raw reads were error-corrected and collapsed into unique sequences by a nearest-neighbor algorithm in which closely related sequences were merged to remove PCR and sequencing errors. V, D and J gene segments were assigned by aligning CDR3 sequences to IMGT reference sequences. For a sequence to be retained, a match of at least six nucleotides to both a V gene segment and a J gene segment was required. Rearrangements were classified as productive when the CDR3 lacked stop codons and remained in frame with V and J, and all other rearrangements were classified as non-productive. Following IMGT convention, CDR3 was defined as the stretch from the second conserved V-encoded cysteine to the conserved J-encoded phenylalanine. In an earlier analysis of 587 of the donors, sequences lacking an unambiguous match to a single V gene segment were excluded. In an earlier analysis of around 590 of the donors, a V segment was called functional when productive rearrangements were above 56.7%, and segregating when the standard deviation between donors exceeded 5%. A statistical classification framework was developed to diagnose cytomegalovirus status using the catalog of TCR beta chain sequences. V and J gene assignment, in a later analysis, came from comparing TCR nucleotide sequences with IMGT/GENE-DB human TR gene sequences. In a later analysis, CDR3 sequences and most-parsimonious VDJ recombination scenarios were assigned using the TCRdist pipeline. In a later analysis, each TCR beta chain was defined by its CDR3 amino acid sequence together with its V-gene family, and reads lacking a unique V-gene family were excluded. A later analysis removed several hundred highly shared, low-generation-probability nucleotide sequences to deal with suspected cross-contamination and a sequencing artifact. For each public chain, a later analysis derived a clonal expansion index from normalized ranks of inferred template counts within each repertoire. Generation probabilities in a later analysis came from a VDJ recombination model fitted to out-of-frame rearrangements, and those results were checked against IGoR. Hypergeometric tests were used in a later analysis to score TCR-TCR, TCR-HLA and TCR-CMV co-occurrence, with a repertoire-size bias correction applied to the TCR pairs. To estimate false discovery rates, a later analysis permuted the HLA or CMV assignments 20 times. In a later analysis, co-occurring TCRs were grouped with DBSCAN, and TCRdist sequence similarity was added when clustering was performed within HLA-allele-positive subsets. Co-occurrence clustering excluded repertoires with fewer than 30,000 or more than 120,000 public chains, plus five with anomalous nucleotide sharing. TCRdb retrieved this table from immuneACCESS and kept in-frame rearrangements only. Not all clones are present; in checked studies, unresolved V genes account for under half, and no reason is known for the remainder. The DNA gave D and trimming, while V, J and clone size come from that table. Counted in this sample were some 130,000 clones; about four fifths of them appeared once. The ten top clones hold 0.95% to 1.4% of the sample.

The cohort consisted of 650 to 850 healthy bone marrow donors. At the time of sampling, every cohort member was nominally healthy, though immune exposures that went unrecorded were likely present. The donor tested CMV seronegative, placing the donor among the approximately 400 seronegative members of the cohort. Each donor provided a peripheral blood sample, and peripheral blood mononuclear cells were used for TCR beta sequencing. Genomic DNA extraction from the blood cell samples was performed with the Qiagen DNeasy Blood Extraction Kit. Findings and caveats that apply to the study as a whole: According to the authors, the approach could potentially be generalized to other disease states and immunological phenotypes. The study gave a list of more than 150 TCR beta chains associated with cytomegalovirus. HLA typing was unavailable for some donors at each locus, so association tests used only the typed subset. The classifier was reported to diagnose cytomegalovirus status with high specificity and sensitivity in both the original and validation cohorts. In vitro tests confirmed that a few of the cytomegalovirus-associated TCR beta chains recognize cytomegalovirus antigens. A later analysis found that HLA-associated TCR beta chains were more clonally expanded and had lower generation probabilities than equally common non-associated chains. Most CMV-associated TCR beta chains appeared to be HLA-restricted in a later analysis, and the HLA associations seemed to be driven largely by CMV exposure. Correlated functional status among segregating V segments might be attributable to linkage disequilibrium, but an unknown experimental factor could not be ruled out. Across donors, most TCR sequences were observed very rarely, whereas some public TCRs were present in many individuals. Sequencing depth was assumed to be roughly uniform across donors in the presence/absence analyses, though that assumption may not hold. V-gene and J-gene trimming of TCR beta chains was associated with a missense DCLRE1C variant in a later genetic analysis, and the association was replicated in an independent cohort. In an earlier analysis of roughly 500 of the donors, most TCR beta V segments appeared in productive rearrangements about 90% or about 30% of the time, broadly matching IMGT annotations. In a later genetic analysis, fewer N-insertions in productive TCRs were reported among donors in an Asian-associated ancestry cluster than the roughly 700-donor mean. When HLA alleles, especially DR and DQ, strongly co-occurred, attributing TCR associations to individual alleles was difficult. This cohort had only TCR beta chains sequenced, and the lack of alpha or paired-chain data limited which features could be detected. A later analysis associated about 18,000 TCR beta sequences with specific HLA alleles at a false discovery rate of 0.05. In a later analysis, several top co-occurrence clusters were reported to appear linked to parvovirus B19, influenza, CMV and Epstein-Barr virus. Immune exposure information for the cohort was limited to CMV serostatus. Some IMGT-functional V segments, including TRBV6-2 and TRBV6-3, could not be told apart with the 87-base-pair reads, so those segments were excluded. A further reported finding was that TCR beta sequences accurately predicted the HLA-A and HLA-B alleles for most subjects in the first cohort. In a later analysis, the rate of TCR association differed among HLA loci, with DRB1 alleles having the most associated TCRs and HLA-C alleles having the fewest. The sequencing pipeline was judged likely to have produced a cluster of highly shared sequence variants as a technical artifact. The earlier analysis of fewer than 750 of the donors excluded approximately 17 rarely observed V segments, including chromosome 9 orphons, because counts were too low.

Sequences MNHEY (CDR1) and SMNVEV (CDR2) are obtained from the germline V gene (reference sequence). Trimming removed 5 bases from V and 3 bases from J; the gene matches leave 10 bases unexplained. Including the terminal cysteine and phenylalanine, the CDR3 comprises 16 residues. Left in the record is the CDR3 DNA by itself, 48 bases read in frame from the first base. Remarks on this clone: Its recognized antigen is unknown. No quality values exist for individual bases; no much larger clone is one base distant.

The chain was built from TRBV27 and TRBJ1-1, with TRBD1 matching 9 junction bases. Sequenced sample: PBMCs. This receptor was obtained from a male donor in good health and CMV-seronegative. The DNA is as follows: TGTGCCAGCAGTCTCTACAGGGGGCATAGGGACACTGAAGCTTTCTTT. The resulting protein is CASSLYRGHRDTEAFF.